This TCR beta chain emerged from a study of T cell responses to AZD1222 COVID-19 vaccine. Germline CDR1 SGHRS, CDR2 YFSETQ. The CDR3 is 13 amino acids. The V end lost 0 bases, the J end lost 8 bases, and 9 bases lay between the germline ends. Study-wide points: Along spike, vaccine-associated CD4 TCRs were found throughout, with dominance at 160-218 and 743-854.

About this clone itself: Its target is unknown.

Repertoires were generated with immunoSEQ multiplex PCR, while TCRdb's copy carries only in-frame clones and drops some. The profile covers approximately 150,000 clones, with approximately 92% appearing a single time and under 2% taken by the ten largest. This receptor was taken from an adult who received the AZD1222 COVID-19 vaccine. The gene calls are TRBV5-1 and TRBJ2-1; perhaps TRBD2 as D (5 bases). The specimen was peripheral blood, collected 28 days after the second AZD1222 dose. CDR3 DNA sequence: TGCGCCAGCAGCTTGGCCCCGGAGGATGAGCAGTTCTTC. Protein sequence: CASSLAPEDEQFF.